This T cell receptor (beta chain) is drawn from a study of T cell clonality in common variable immunodeficiency. This clone was detected a few times. Its antigen is still unknown. The read halts 3 residues ahead of the CDR3 end, with the missing end drawn from the germline J gene. V was pared by 4 bases and J by 3 bases, with 12 bases between. The CDR3 extends over 15 amino acids. CDR1 is SEHNR and CDR2 is FQNEAQ in the germline V gene (reference sequence). Each donor provided roughly 5 to 8 ml of heparinized whole blood. Study results and caveats: In common variable immunodeficiency, TCR beta chains reportedly carried fewer deletions and N-nucleotide insertions. CVID subjects showed higher TCRbeta clonality than healthy controls. Compared with controls, CVID subjects had fewer shared TCRbeta clones.

CVID and control samples used equivalent genomic DNA input. Profiling relied on immunoSEQ multiplex PCR, and the TCRdb table lists in-frame clones only, not all of them. The record shows roughly 2,400 clones for this sample, with no singletons present. The receptor was derived from a human donor with common variable immunodeficiency. This rearrangement joins TRBV7-9 to TRBJ1-4, with D possibly being TRBD1 (6 bases). The sequenced sample was peripheral blood mononuclear cells. The chain's CDR3 is CASSSLRGPNEKLFF. The covered CDR3 bases are TGTGCCAGCAGCTCTCTCAGGGGACCTAATGAAAAA.